The 22 T cell receptor beta chains below come from one sample, sequenced in a study of chemoradiotherapy in HPV16-positive cancers. Sequencing was performed with immunoSEQ multiplex PCR; in TCRdb, only in-frame clones are kept and a portion is missing. The sample has 12,000 or so clones; 55% to 65% are singletons. Sample collection was performed from a patient who underwent chemoradiotherapy. These receptors all come from a human donor with HPV-associated anogenital cancer.

The CDR3 protein is CSVTTSYEQYF. CDR3 nucleotides: TGCAGCGTTACGACAAGCTACGAGCAGTACTTC. The V and J genes are TRBV29-1 and TRBJ2-7; no reliable D call. The CDR3 consists of 11 residues. CDR1 is SQVTM and CDR2 is ANQGSEA in the germline V gene. The V end was cut by 5 bases, the J end by 3 bases, with 8 bases between.

This clone was detected only a few times. The V gene is TRBV5-6, the J gene TRBJ2-5; D uncertain. V was shortened by 6 bases and J by 5 bases, with 8 bases between the two germline ends. The CDR3 consists of 11 residues. Germline-derived CDR1 and CDR2 are SGHDT and YYEEEE. The CDR3 reads CASTRAETQYF. The CDR3, as DNA: TGTGCCAGCACGAGAGCCGAGACCCAGTACTTC.

This clone has a handful of counts. The chain employs TRBV2 and TRBJ1-6; D is possibly TRBD1 (5 bases). The CDR3 extends over 15 amino acids. Trimming removed 6 bases at V and 7 bases at J, with 16 bases between. CDR1 and CDR2 from the germline V gene are SNHLY and FYNNEI. For the CDR3, the DNA is TGTGCCAGCAGCCTCCGGGACGGTCAGAATTCACCCCTCCACTTT. This codes for CASSLRDGQNSPLHF.

The rearrangement links TRBV13 to TRBJ1-4; possible D gene TRBD1, 5 bases. The CDR3 contains 14 residues. The V gene lost 5 bases and the J gene lost 6 bases, with 13 bases spanning the gap. Per germline, CDR1 PRHDT and CDR2 FYEKMQ (reference sequence). This chain's CDR3 is CASSIDRSHEKLFF. DNA of the CDR3: TGTGCCAGCAGCATAGACAGATCTCATGAAAAACTGTTTTTT.

The chain links TRBV28 to TRBJ1-5, with 7 bases identical to TRBD1. Germline V CDR1 and CDR2: MDHEN, SYDVKM. The J segment lost 3 bases and the V segment lost 7 bases, leaving 9 bases of the junction unmatched. This CDR3 comprises 15 residues. The CDR3 nucleotides are TGTGCCAGCAACCCGAGACAGGGTCACAATCAGCCCCAGCATTTT. It yields the protein CASNPRQGHNQPQHF.

The CDR3 DNA reads as TGTGCCAGCCGTTGGTCGGGCTTAGCGGGCGAGCAGTACTTC. Amino acids: CASRWSGLAGEQYF. The genes are TRBV2 and TRBJ2-7; 7 bases are shared with TRBD2. The length of the CDR3 is 14 residues. V shed 8 bases and J 6 bases; nucleotides not matched to a gene: 13. Germline V lookup: CDR1 SNHLY, CDR2 FYNNEI.

This clone occurred a few times. The genes are TRBV18 and TRBJ2-7; no firm D call. V lost 3 bases and J lost 1, with 10 bases in between. Germline V gene sequence: CDR1 KGHSH, CDR2 LQKENI. The CDR3 loop spans 14 amino acids. The CDR3 spells CASSPEHTSYEQYF. In DNA form, the CDR3 reads TGTGCCAGCTCACCTGAACATACGTCCTACGAGCAGTACTTC.

This clone was found a few times. This sequence joins TRBV19 and TRBJ1-1; 7 bases map to TRBD1. V was pared by 9 bases and J by 3 bases, with 7 bases of the junction left unmatched. This CDR3 region has 13 residues. Germline lookup yields CDR1 LNHDA and CDR2 SQIVND (reference sequence). CDR3 protein: CASEGQSDTEAFF. The CDR3 bases are TGTGCCAGCGAGGGACAGTCGGACACTGAAGCTTTCTTT.

The chain is built from TRBV5-3 and TRBJ2-3, with D possibly TRBD2 on 7 matching bases. TRBV5-3 is identified as an open reading frame with a role that is uncertain. This CDR3 is 16 amino acids long. V dropped 0 bases and J dropped 6 bases, with 17 bases sitting between them. In DNA, the CDR3 is TGTGCCAGAAGCTTGGAATGGGCGGGGGCCCTTGATACGCAGTATTTT. It codes for CARSLEWAGALDTQYF.

The gene calls are TRBV2 and TRBJ2-7; D is uncertain. V lost 6 bases to trimming and J lost 1 base, with 10 bases between them. The CDR3 runs 13 residues. CDR1 is SNHLY and CDR2 is FYNNEI in the germline V gene. CDR3: CASREWYSYEQYF. The DNA of the CDR3 is TGTGCCAGCAGGGAATGGTATTCCTACGAGCAGTACTTC. Full variable domain (remainder filled in from reference TRBV2 and TRBJ2-7): EPEVTQTPSHQVTQMGQEVILRCVPISNHLYFYWYRQILGQKVEFLVSFYNNEISEKSEIFDDQFSVERPDGSNFTLKIRSTKLEDSAMYFCASREWYSYEQYFGPGTRLTVT.

This sequence joins TRBV28 and TRBJ1-1; TRBD1 agrees at 10 bases. CDR3 length: 15 residues. Germline loops: CDR1 MDHEN, CDR2 SYDVKM. V trimming: 5 bases; J trimming: 3 bases; junction bases outside the gene matches: 6. The CDR3 sequence: CASSGPGQGDTEAFF. Here the CDR3 DNA reads TGTGCCAGCAGTGGACCCGGACAGGGGGACACTGAAGCTTTCTTT.

The chain uses TRBV25-1 and TRBJ1-2; possible D gene TRBD1, 5 bases. Trimming shortened V by 4 bases and J by 4 bases, and 16 bases separated the two germline ends. The CDR3 contains 15 residues. Germline loops: CDR1 MGHDK, CDR2 SYGVNS. CDR3 residues: CASSGLRGRIYGYTF. The CDR3 nucleotides are TGTGCCAGCAGTGGCCTTAGGGGACGGATCTATGGCTACACCTTC.

The V gene is TRBV18, the J gene TRBJ2-7; 12 bases agree with TRBD2. There are 15 residues in the CDR3. V trimming: 2 bases; J trimming: 7 bases; junction bases outside the gene matches: 6. Germline V CDR1 and CDR2: KGHSH, LQKENI. The CDR3 loop reads CASSPSSGGDEEQYF. The CDR3 DNA follows: TGTGCCAGCTCACCATCTAGCGGGGGGGACGAGGAGCAGTACTTC. The variable domain in full, completed from reference TRBV18 and TRBJ2-7, reads NAGVMQNPRHLVRRRGQEARLRCSPMKGHSHVYWYRQLPEEGLKFMVYLQKENIIDESGMPKERFSAEFPKEGPSILRIQQVVRGDSAAYFCASSPSSGGDEEQYFGPGTRLTVT.

This clone was picked up a small number of times. The chain joins TRBV5-1 to TRBJ2-2; TRBD1 or TRBD2 may be the D gene (6 bases each). V was trimmed by 4 bases and J by 1 base, leaving 14 bases between them. Germline V gives CDR1 SGHRS, CDR2 YFSETQ. The CDR3 has 16 residues. Here the CDR3 DNA reads TGCGCCAGCAGCCCAACAGGGAGGTTGAACACCGGGGAGCTGTTTTTT. Translating it yields CASSPTGRLNTGELFF.

Only a few counts were recorded for this clone. This sequence joins TRBV9 and TRBJ2-3, with TRBD2 as a possible D gene (6 bases). V lost 4 bases to trimming and J lost 4 bases, with 13 bases between them. Germline CDR1 reads SGDLS; CDR2 reads YYNGEE. The CDR3 contains 14 residues. CDR3: CASSFAPSADTQYF. Written as DNA, the CDR3 is TGTGCCAGCAGCTTTGCGCCTAGCGCAGATACGCAGTATTTT. Looking up the rest from reference TRBV9 and TRBJ2-3 gives the full variable domain: DSGVTQTPKHLITATGQRVTLRCSPRSGDLSVYWYQQSLDQGLQFLIQYYNGEERAKGNILERFSAQQFPDLHSELNLSSLELGDSALYFCASSFAPSADTQYFGPGTRLTVL.

The chain has TRBV29-1 and TRBJ2-2; TRBD1 matches at 9 bases. Germline loops: CDR1 SQVTM, CDR2 ANQGSEA. Trimming took 5 bases from V and 1 from J; bases not matched to a gene: 2. This CDR3 spans 14 amino acids. The chain's CDR3 is CSVQGQGNTGELFF. The CDR3 nucleotides are TGCAGCGTTCAGGGACAGGGGAACACCGGGGAGCTGTTTTTT.

The chain has TRBV9 and TRBJ2-1; weak D call: TRBD1 (6 bases). In germline, CDR1 is SGDLS, CDR2 YYNGEE. V was shortened by 3 bases and J by 0 bases, with 13 bases between the two germline ends. The CDR3 spans 16 residues. The CDR3 coding sequence is TGTGCCAGCAGCGCACGAACAGGGCGCTCCTACAATGAGCAGTTCTTC. It is translated as CASSARTGRSYNEQFF.

This chain uses TRBV4-1 with TRBJ2-1, with 8 nucleotides matching TRBD2. The CDR3 totals 15 residues. Germline loops: CDR1 MGHRA, CDR2 YSYEKL. Trimming removed 1 base from V and 3 bases from J; junction bases left unmatched: 2. In DNA form, the CDR3 reads TGCGCCAGCAGCCAAGCGGGGGGGCACTACAATGAGCAGTTCTTC. This encodes CASSQAGGHYNEQFF.

This clone was observed a handful of times. The chain couples TRBV2 to TRBJ1-4, with no clear D. Trimming left V 5 bases short and J 8 bases short, with 30 bases between. CDR1 and CDR2 (germline): SNHLY, FYNNEI. This CDR3 has 19 residues. The CDR3: CASSRSWPGSPRMAEKLFF. The CDR3 DNA sequence: TGTGCCAGCAGTCGAAGTTGGCCAGGTTCTCCTCGTATGGCAGAAAAACTGTTTTTT.

The chain employs TRBV5-5 and TRBJ2-1; D is uncertain. This CDR3 has 15 amino acids. V was shortened by 3 bases and J by 7 bases, with 17 bases between the two germline ends. The V gene's germline CDR1 is SGHKS and CDR2 YYEKEE (reference sequence). The CDR3 here is CASSWVGGGWNEQFF. The CDR3 DNA follows: TGTGCCAGCAGCTGGGTCGGCGGTGGGTGGAATGAGCAGTTCTTC.

V gene TRBV5-1 combines with J gene TRBJ1-3; 9 bases line up with TRBD1. The CDR3 loop spans 16 amino acids. J gave up 1 base and V 0 bases, and 2 bases lay outside the gene matches. CDR1 and CDR2 (germline): SGHRS, YFSETQ. CDR3 sequence reads: CASSLEGTGSGNTIYF. In DNA, the CDR3 is TGCGCCAGCAGCTTGGAGGGGACAGGGTCTGGAAACACCATATATTTT. Together with reference TRBV5-1 and TRBJ1-3, the CDR3 gives the full variable domain: KAGVTQTPRYLIKTRGQQVTLSCSPISGHRSVSWYQQTPGQGLQFLFEYFSETQRNKGNFPGRFSGRQFSNSRSEMNVSTLELGDSALYLCASSLEGTGSGNTIYFGEGSWLTVV.

The CDR3 spells CASSPQGVANEKLFF. The CDR3 DNA sequence: TGTGCCAGCAGTCCTCAGGGGGTAGCTAATGAAAAACTGTTTTTT. The rearrangement joins TRBV27 to TRBJ1-4; 7 nucleotides agree with TRBD1. The CDR3 sequence is 15 residues long. From germline, CDR1 is MNHEY and CDR2 SMNVEV (reference sequence). Trimming removed 5 bases from V and 3 bases from J; junction bases left unmatched: 6.